The sequence of this T cell receptor (beta chain) was determined in a study of post-analysis software for immune sequencing data. Study-wide background: Some patients lacked subtype; others had relapsing-remitting, secondary progressive or progressive-relapsing disease.

As for this clonotype: Its antigen is not identified.

The CDR3 runs to 15 residues. Germline loops: CDR1 LNHNV, CDR2 YYDKDF (reference sequence). V lost 7 bases to trimming and J lost 4 bases; unmatched junction nucleotides: 9. Built from TCR beta cDNA, the libraries had unique molecular identifiers in them. Researchers reported around 510,000 cDNA molecules coming from roughly 0.93 to 9.6 million T cells. TCRdb recomputed calls from the PCR reads with MiXCR, one row per CDR3 protein. Of fewer than 900,000 distinct CDR3 sequences in the sample, 40% to 55% are singletons; the top ten hold 4.9%. Study-wide points: With TRBV5-6, TRBV5-1 and TRBV20-1 included, about five TRBV segments were more frequent in patients than in controls.

This TCR was sampled from a girl under 18 with multiple sclerosis. Material for sequencing was blood. The rearrangement joins TRBV15 to TRBJ1-1, with 10 bases matching TRBD1. The DNA of the CDR3 is TGTGCCACCACGAGGGACAGGGGAGGAGGCACTGAAGCTTTCTTT. It specifies CATTRDRGGGTEAFF.